This T cell receptor beta chain was found in a study of CD8+ T cells in alopecia areata. Whole-study context: Tofacitinib ran for 6 to 18 months before 6 months off drug. Study-level results: Scalp data also include sequences from resident alphabeta T cells of normal skin. Clarity of TCR sharing across patients fell short of that in mice, possibly HLA-related.

With respect to this clone: Its antigen is unidentified.

Lesional scalp punch biopsies and peripheral blood came from alopecia areata patients. Extracted RNA was reverse transcribed, and the resulting cDNA served as sequencing template. Assay: immunoSEQ multiplex PCR; the TCRdb copy retains only in-frame clones and omits some. The data show under 250,000 clones, 50% to 60% seen once. V was shortened by 0 bases and J by 8 bases, with 11 bases between the two germline ends. The germline CDR1 and CDR2 sequences are SGHRS and YFSETQ. The CDR3 is made up of 14 amino acids. The receptor's source is a human donor with alopecia areata. This chain uses TRBV5-1 with TRBJ1-4, with unresolved D. The source material was CD4+ T cells sorted from blood, sampled at week 0. CDR3 sequence reads: CASSLARPSEKLFF. The CDR3 DNA reads as TGCGCCAGCAGCTTGGCCAGACCAAGCGAAAAACTGTTTTTT.